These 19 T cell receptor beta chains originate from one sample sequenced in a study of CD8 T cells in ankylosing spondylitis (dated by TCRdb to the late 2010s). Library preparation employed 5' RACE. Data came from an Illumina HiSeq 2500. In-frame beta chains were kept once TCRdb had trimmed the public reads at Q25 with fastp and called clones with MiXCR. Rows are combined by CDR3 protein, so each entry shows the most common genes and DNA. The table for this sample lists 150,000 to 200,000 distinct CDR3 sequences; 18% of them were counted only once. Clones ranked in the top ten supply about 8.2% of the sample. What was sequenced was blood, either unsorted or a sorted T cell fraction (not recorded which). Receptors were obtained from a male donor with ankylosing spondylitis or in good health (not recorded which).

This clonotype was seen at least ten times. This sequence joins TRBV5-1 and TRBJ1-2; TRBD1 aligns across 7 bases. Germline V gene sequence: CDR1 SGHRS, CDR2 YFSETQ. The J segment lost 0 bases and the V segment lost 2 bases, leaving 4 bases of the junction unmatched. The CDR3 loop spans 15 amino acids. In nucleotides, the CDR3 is TGCGCCAGCAGCTTTACAGGGGAAGCTAACTATGGCTACACCTTC. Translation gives CASSFTGEANYGYTF.

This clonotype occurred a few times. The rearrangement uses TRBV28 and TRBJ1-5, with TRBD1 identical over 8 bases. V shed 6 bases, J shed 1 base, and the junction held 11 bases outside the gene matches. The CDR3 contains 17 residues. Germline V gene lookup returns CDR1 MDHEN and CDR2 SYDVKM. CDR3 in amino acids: CASRLNRGSTSNQPQHF. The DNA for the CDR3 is TGTGCCAGCAGGTTGAACAGGGGGAGTACGAGCAATCAGCCCCAGCATTTT.

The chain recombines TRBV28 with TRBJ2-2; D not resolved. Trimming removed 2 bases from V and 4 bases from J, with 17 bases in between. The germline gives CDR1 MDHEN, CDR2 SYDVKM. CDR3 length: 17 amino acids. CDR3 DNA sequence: TGTGCCAGCAGTTTAAGCCCGGCGCGGTTCCTCACCGGGGAGCTGTTTTTT. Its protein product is CASSLSPARFLTGELFF. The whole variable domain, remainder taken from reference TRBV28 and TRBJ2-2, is DVKVTQSSRYLVKRTGEKVFLECVQDMDHENMFWYRQDPGLGLRLIYFSYDVKMKEKGDIPEGYSVSREKKERFSLILESASTNQTSMYLCASSLSPARFLTGELFFGEGSRLTVL.

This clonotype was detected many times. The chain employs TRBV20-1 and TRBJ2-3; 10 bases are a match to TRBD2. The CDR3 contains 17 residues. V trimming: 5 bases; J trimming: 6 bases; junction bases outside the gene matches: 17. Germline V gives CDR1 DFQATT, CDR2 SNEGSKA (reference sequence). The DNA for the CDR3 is TGCAGTGCTTTCACTAGCGGGGTAACAGAGGTTGCGGATACGCAGTATTTT. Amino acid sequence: CSAFTSGVTEVADTQYF.

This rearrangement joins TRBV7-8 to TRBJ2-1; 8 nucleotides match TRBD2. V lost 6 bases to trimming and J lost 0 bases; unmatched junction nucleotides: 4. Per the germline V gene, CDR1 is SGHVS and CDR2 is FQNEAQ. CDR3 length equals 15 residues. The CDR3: CASRLAVSSYNEQFF. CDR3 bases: TGTGCCAGCAGACTAGCGGTGAGCTCCTACAATGAGCAGTTCTTC.

CDR3 protein: CSAERTEGVYEQYF. The DNA of the CDR3 is TGCAGTGCTGAGCGAACAGAAGGTGTCTACGAGCAGTACTTC. The gene calls are TRBV20-1 and TRBJ2-7; D is undetermined. Trimming removed 5 bases from V and 3 bases from J, with 17 bases in between. In germline, CDR1 is DFQATT, CDR2 SNEGSKA (reference sequence). The CDR3 is 14 residues long.

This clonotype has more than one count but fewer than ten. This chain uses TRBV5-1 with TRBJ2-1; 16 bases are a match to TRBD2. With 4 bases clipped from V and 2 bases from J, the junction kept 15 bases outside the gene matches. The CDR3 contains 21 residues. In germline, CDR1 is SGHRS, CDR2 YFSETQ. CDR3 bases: TGCGCCAGCAGCAGGGGACTAGCGGGAGGGGAATCGGTAGTAACCTACAATGAGCAGTTCTTC. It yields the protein CASSRGLAGGESVVTYNEQFF.

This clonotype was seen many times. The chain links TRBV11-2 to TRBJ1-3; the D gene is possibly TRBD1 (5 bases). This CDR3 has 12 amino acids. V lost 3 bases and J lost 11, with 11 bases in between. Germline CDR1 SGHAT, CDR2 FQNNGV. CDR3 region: CASSFLGTSIYF. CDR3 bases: TGTGCCAGCAGCTTCCTTGGGACTTCCATATATTTT. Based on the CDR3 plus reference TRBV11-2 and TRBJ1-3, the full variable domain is EAGVAQSPRYKIIEKRQSVAFWCNPISGHATLYWYQQILGQGPKLLIQFQNNGVVDDSQLPKDRFSAERLKGVDSTLKIQPAKLEDSAVYLCASSFLGTSIYFGEGSWLTVV.

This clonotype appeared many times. Here the CDR3 reads CASLAVADTQYF. The CDR3 nucleotides read TGTGCCAGCTTAGCGGTGGCAGATACGCAGTATTTT. The chain is built from TRBV2 and TRBJ2-3; a possible D gene is TRBD2 (6 bases). The V gene's germline CDR1 is SNHLY and CDR2 FYNNEI. V was shortened by 8 bases and J by 4 bases, with 10 bases between the two germline ends. The CDR3 contains 12 residues.

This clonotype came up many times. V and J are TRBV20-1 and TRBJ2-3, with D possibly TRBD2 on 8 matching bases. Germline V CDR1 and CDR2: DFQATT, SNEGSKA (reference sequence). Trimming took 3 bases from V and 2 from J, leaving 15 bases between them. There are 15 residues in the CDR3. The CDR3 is CSASGTRGLTDTQYF. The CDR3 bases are TGCAGTGCTAGCGGGACTAGGGGGCTCACAGATACGCAGTATTTT.

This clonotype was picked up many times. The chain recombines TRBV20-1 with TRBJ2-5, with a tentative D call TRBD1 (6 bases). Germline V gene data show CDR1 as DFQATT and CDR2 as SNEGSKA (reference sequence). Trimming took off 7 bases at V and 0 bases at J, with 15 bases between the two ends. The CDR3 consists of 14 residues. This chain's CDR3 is CSVSRPGDQETQYF. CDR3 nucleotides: TGCAGTGTTTCCAGGCCAGGGGACCAAGAGACCCAGTACTTC.

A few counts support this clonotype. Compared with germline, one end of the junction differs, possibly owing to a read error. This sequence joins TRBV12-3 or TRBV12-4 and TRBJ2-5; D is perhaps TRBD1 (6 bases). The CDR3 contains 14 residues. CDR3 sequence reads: CASSLGARDPGQSF. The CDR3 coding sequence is TGTGCCAGCAGTTTAGGGGCAAGAGACCCAGGACAGTCGTTC.

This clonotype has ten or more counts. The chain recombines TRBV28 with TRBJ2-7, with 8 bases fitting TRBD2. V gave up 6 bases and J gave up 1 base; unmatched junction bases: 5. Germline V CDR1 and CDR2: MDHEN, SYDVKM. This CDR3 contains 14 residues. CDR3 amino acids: CASSNSGGSYEQYF. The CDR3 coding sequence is TGTGCCAGCAGCAACAGCGGGGGTTCCTACGAGCAGTACTTC. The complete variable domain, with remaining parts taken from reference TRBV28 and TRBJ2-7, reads DVKVTQSSRYLVKRTGEKVFLECVQDMDHENMFWYRQDPGLGLRLIYFSYDVKMKEKGDIPEGYSVSREKKERFSLILESASTNQTSMYLCASSNSGGSYEQYFGPGTRLTVT.

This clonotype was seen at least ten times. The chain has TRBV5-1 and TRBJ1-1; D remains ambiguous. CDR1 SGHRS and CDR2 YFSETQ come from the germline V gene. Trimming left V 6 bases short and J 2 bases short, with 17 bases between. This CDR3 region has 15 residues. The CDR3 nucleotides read TGCGCCAGCAAGGTCGACTCCGGAAGAAACACTGAAGCTTTCTTT. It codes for CASKVDSGRNTEAFF. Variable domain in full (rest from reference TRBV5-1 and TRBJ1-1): KAGVTQTPRYLIKTRGQQVTLSCSPISGHRSVSWYQQTPGQGLQFLFEYFSETQRNKGNFPGRFSGRQFSNSRSEMNVSTLELGDSALYLCASKVDSGRNTEAFFGQGTRLTVV.

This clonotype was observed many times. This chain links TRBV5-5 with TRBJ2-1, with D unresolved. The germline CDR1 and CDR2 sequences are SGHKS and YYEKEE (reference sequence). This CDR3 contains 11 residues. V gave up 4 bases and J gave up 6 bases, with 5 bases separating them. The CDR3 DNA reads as TGTGCCAGCAGCCTTCTCAATGAGCAGTTCTTC. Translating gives CASSLLNEQFF.

In DNA form, the CDR3 reads TGTGCCAGCAGGCCGACAGGGGGCTATCAAGAGACCCAGTACTTC. Translation gives CASRPTGGYQETQYF. V is TRBV12-3 or TRBV12-4 and J is TRBJ2-5; 10 positions agree with TRBD1. The junction had 6 bases not matched to a gene; V was cut back by 6 bases and J by 2 bases. The CDR3 covers 15 residues.

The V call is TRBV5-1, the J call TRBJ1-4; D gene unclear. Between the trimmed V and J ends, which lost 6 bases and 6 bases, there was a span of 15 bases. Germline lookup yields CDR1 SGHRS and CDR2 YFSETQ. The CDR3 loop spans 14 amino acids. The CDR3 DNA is TGCGCCAGCACCCTACTCCCCTTAGATGAAAAACTGTTTTTT. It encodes CASTLLPLDEKLFF.

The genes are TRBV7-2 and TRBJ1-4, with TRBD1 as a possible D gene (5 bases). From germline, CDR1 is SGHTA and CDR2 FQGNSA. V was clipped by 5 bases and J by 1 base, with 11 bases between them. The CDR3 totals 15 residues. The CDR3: CASSRDGRTNEKLFF. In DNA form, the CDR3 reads TGTGCCAGCAGCCGGGACGGCCGAACTAATGAAAAACTGTTTTTT.

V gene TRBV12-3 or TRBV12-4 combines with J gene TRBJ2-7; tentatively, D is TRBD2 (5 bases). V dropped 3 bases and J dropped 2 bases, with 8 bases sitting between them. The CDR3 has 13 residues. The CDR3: CASSLDWAYEQYF. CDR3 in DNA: TGTGCCAGCAGTTTGGACTGGGCCTACGAGCAGTACTTC.